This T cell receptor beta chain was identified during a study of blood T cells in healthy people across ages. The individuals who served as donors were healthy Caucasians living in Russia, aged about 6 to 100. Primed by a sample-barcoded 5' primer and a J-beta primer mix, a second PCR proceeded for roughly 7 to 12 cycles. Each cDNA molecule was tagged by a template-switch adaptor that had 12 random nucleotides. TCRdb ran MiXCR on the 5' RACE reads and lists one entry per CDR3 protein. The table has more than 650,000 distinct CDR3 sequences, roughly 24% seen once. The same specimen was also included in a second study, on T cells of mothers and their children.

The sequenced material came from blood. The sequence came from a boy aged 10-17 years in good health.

The CDR3, as DNA: TGTGCCAGCAGCTACCGGGACAGGGGTGAAAAACTGTTTTTT. Its protein is CASSYRDRGEKLFF. The chain couples TRBV6-6 to TRBJ1-4; 10 bases align to TRBD1. Losses at the gene ends were 6 bases for V and 7 bases for J; bases not matched to a gene: 5. Germline assignment: CDR1 MNHNY and CDR2 SVGAGI (reference sequence). The CDR3 covers 14 residues.